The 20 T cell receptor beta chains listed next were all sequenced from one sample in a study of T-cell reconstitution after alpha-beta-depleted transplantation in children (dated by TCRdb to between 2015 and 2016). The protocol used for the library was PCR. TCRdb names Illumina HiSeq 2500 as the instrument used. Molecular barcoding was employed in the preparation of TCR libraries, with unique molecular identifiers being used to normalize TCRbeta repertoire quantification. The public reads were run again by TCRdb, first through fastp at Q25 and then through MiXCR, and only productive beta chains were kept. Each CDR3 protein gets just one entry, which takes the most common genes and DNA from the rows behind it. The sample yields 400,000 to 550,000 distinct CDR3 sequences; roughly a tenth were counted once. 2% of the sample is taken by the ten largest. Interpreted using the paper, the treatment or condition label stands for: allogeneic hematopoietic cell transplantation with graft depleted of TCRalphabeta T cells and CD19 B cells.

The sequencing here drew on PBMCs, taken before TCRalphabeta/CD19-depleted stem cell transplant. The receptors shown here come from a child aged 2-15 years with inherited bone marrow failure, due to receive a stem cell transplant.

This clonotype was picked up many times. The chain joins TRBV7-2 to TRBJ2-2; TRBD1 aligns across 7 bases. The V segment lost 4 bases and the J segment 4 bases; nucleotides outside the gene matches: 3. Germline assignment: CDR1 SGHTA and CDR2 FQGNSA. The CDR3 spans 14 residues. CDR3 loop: CASSSAGGTGELFF. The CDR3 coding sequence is TGTGCCAGCAGCTCCGCAGGGGGCACCGGGGAGCTGTTTTTT.

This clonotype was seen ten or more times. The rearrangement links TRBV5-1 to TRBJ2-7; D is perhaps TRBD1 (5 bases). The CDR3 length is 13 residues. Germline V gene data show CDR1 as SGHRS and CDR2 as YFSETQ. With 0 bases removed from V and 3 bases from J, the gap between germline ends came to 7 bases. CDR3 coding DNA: TGCGCCAGCAGCTTGGACAGGAGCTACGAGCAGTACTTC. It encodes CASSLDRSYEQYF.

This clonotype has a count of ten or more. The chain's CDR3 is CASRSAGGTYNEQFF. The CDR3 DNA sequence: TGTGCCAGCAGAAGCGCCGGCGGAACCTACAATGAGCAGTTCTTC. V gene TRBV27 combines with J gene TRBJ2-1; no reliable D call. CDR3 length equals 15 residues. Trimming took off 6 bases at V and 2 bases at J, with 14 bases between the two ends. Looked up from germline, CDR1 is MNHEY and CDR2 is SMNVEV (reference sequence).

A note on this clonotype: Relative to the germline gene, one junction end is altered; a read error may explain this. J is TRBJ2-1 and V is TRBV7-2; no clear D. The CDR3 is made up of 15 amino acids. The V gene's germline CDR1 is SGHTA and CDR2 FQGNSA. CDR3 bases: TGTGCCAGCAGCGAAATGGGTAGGTTCGGGCATGAGCATTTCTTC. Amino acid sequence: CASSEMGRFGHEHFF.

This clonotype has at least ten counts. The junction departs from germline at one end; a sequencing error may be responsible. CDR3 sequence (DNA): TGCGCCAGCAGCGCCCAGGGGGGCACTGAAGCTTTCTTT. Residues: CASSAQGGTEAFF. The V and J genes are TRBV7-9 and TRBJ1-1; 7 bases are a match to TRBD1. CDR1 SEHNR and CDR2 FQNEAQ come from the germline V gene (reference sequence). The CDR3 spans 13 residues.

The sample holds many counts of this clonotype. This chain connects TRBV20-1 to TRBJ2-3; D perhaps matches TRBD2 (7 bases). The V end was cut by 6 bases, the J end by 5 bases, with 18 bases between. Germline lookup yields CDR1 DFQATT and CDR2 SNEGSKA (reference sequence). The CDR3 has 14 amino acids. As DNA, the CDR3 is TGCAGTGCCGACAGGAGAGGGAGGGGAGATACGCAGTATTTT. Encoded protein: CSADRRGRGDTQYF.

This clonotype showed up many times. In nucleotides, the CDR3 is TGCGCCAGCAGCTGGTCCCAGCTAGGGGCCTACAATGAGCAGTTCTTC. Its translation: CASSWSQLGAYNEQFF. This chain connects TRBV5-1 to TRBJ2-1; TRBD1 might be the D (5 bases). Deletions cut 3 bases from V and 2 bases from J, with 15 bases between. Germline V gene data show CDR1 as SGHRS and CDR2 as YFSETQ. This CDR3 contains 16 residues.

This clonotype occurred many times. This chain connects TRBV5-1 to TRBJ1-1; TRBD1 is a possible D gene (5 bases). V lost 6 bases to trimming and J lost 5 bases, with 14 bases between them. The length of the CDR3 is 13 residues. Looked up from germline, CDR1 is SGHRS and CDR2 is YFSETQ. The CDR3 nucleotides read TGCGCCAGCACGATGGGGGTAGGGACTGAAGCTTTCTTT. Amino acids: CASTMGVGTEAFF.

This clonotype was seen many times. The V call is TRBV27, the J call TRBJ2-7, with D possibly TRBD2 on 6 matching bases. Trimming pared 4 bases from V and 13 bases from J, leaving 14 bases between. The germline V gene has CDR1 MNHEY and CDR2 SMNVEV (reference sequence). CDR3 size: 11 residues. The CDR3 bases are TGTGCCAGCAGTTCCCCCGGGGGAGCATACTTC. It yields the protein CASSSPGGAYF.

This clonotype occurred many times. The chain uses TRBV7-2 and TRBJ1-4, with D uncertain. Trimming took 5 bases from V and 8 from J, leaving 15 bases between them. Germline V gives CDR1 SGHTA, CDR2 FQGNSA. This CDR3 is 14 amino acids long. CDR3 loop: CASSRPTANEKLFF. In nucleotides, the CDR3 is TGTGCCAGCAGCCGCCCCACAGCCAACGAAAAACTGTTTTTT.

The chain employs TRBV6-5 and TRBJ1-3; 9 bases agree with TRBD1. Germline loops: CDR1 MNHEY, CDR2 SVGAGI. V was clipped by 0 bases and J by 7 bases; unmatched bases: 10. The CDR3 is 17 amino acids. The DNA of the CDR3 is TGTGCCAGCAGTTACTCGAAGGCATGGGACAGGGTGAACACCATATATTTT. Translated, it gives CASSYSKAWDRVNTIYF.

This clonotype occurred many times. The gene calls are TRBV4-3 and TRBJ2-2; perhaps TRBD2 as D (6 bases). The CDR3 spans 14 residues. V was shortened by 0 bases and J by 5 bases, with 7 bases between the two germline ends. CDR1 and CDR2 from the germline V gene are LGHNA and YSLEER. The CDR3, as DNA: TGCGCCAGCAGCCAAGAACGGGGGACCGGGGAGCTGTTTTTT. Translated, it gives CASSQERGTGELFF.

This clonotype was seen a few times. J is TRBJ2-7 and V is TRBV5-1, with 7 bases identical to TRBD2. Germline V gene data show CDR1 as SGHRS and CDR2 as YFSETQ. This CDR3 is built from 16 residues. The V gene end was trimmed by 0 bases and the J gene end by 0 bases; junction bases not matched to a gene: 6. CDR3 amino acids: CASSLVSGIPSYEQYF. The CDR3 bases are TGCGCCAGCAGCTTGGTGAGCGGGATTCCCTCCTACGAGCAGTACTTC.

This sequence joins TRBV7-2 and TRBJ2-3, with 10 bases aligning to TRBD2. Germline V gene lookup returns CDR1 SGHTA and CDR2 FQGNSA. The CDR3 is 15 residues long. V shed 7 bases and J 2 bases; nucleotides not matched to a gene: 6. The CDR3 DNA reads TGTGCCAGCACCAGGACTAGCGGTTTCACAGATACGCAGTATTTT. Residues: CASTRTSGFTDTQYF.

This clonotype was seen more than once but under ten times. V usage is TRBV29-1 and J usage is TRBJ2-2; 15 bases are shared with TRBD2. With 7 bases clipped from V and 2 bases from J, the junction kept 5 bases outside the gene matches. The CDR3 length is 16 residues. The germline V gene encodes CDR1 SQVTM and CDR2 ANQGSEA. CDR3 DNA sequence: TGCAGCGCATGGACTAGCGGGAGGGACAACACCGGGGAGCTGTTTTTT. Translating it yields CSAWTSGRDNTGELFF.

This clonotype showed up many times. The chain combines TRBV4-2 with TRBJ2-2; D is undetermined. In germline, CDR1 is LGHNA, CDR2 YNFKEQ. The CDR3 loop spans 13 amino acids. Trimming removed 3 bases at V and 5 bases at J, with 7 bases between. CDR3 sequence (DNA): TGTGCCAGCAGCCACATCGTTACCGGGGAGCTGTTTTTT. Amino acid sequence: CASSHIVTGELFF.

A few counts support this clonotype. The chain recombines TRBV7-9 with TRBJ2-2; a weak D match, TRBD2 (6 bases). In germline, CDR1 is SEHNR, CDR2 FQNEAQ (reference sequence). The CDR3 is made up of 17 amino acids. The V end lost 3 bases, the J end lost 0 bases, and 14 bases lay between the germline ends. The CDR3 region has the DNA TGTGCCAGCAGCTTTAATTACGCGGGACCGAACACCGGGGAGCTGTTTTTT. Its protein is CASSFNYAGPNTGELFF.

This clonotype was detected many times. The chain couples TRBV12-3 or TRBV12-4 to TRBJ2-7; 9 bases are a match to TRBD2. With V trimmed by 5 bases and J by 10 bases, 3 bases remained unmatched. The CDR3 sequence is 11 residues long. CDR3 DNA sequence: TGTGCCAGCAGTCCCGGGACTAGCCAGTACTTC. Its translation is CASSPGTSQYF.

Here the CDR3 reads CASSLLTRTSGRGADTQYF. The CDR3 DNA follows: TGTGCCAGCAGTTTATTGACCCGGACTAGCGGGAGAGGGGCAGATACGCAGTATTTT. The chain employs TRBV27 and TRBJ2-3; 13 bases map to TRBD2. The CDR3 runs to 19 residues. The V segment lost 1 base and the J segment 4 bases; nucleotides outside the gene matches: 11. Germline V gene data show CDR1 as MNHEY and CDR2 as SMNVEV (reference sequence).

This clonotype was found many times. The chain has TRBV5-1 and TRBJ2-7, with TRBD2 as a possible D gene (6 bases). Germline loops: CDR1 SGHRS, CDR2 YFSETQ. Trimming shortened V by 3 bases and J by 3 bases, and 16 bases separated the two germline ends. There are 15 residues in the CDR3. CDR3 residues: CASSYKTGDGYEQYF. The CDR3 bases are TGCGCCAGCAGCTATAAAACGGGAGATGGCTACGAGCAGTACTTC.